The rows below give T cell receptor beta chains drawn from one sample of a study of Graves' ophthalmopathy and Graves' hyperthyroidism. TCRdb reanalysed the multiplex PCR reads using MiXCR and keeps one entry per CDR3 protein. The table lists some 400,000 distinct CDR3 sequences, 15% to 20% of them singletons. Source material: peripheral blood. The source is a young woman with Graves' ophthalmopathy. Each CDR3 is given with its conserved first and last residue. D genes are given only for firm matches. Size is omitted from some rows. Given values are once, few, many or a class for expanded clones.

cdr3_nt cdr3_aa j_call clone_size v_call d_call
TGTGCCAGCACCCAAGAGGGGGAGAACACTGAAGCTTTCTTT CASTQEGENTEAFF TRBJ1-1 - TRBV12-3/TRBV12-4 -
TGTGCCAGCAGTCAGGTAGGGGGGTCTAATCAGCCCCAGCATTTT CASSQVGGSNQPQHF TRBJ1-5 - TRBV6-1 -
TGTGCCAGCAGCTTAAGACGTCTGGACAGGGGGGGCGGGGAGCTGTTTTTT CASSLRRLDRGGGELFF TRBJ2-2 - TRBV7-3 TRBD1
TGTGCCTGGAGTACGGGGCTAGCGGTCACCTACGAGCAGTACTTC CAWSTGLAVTYEQYF TRBJ2-7 many TRBV30 TRBD2
TGTGCCACCAGTGTTCGAGGGACTGGGGAGCTGTTTTTT CATSVRGTGELFF TRBJ2-2 few TRBV24-1 -
TGTGCCGGTTGGCAGGGACTAGCGGGTCCCCAAGAGACCCAGTACTTC CAGWQGLAGPQETQYF TRBJ2-5 - TRBV27 TRBD2
TGTGCCAGCAGCCAAGAGGGACTGCCCGGCTATGGCTACACCTTC CASSQEGLPGYGYTF TRBJ1-2 many TRBV4-2 -
TGTGCCAGCAGTGCTCGAGGTATTTTAGGGCAGGGGGCGAAGTCCTCTGGAAACACCATATATTTT CASSARGILGQGAKSSGNTIYF TRBJ1-3 many TRBV6-4 TRBD1
TGTGCCAGCAGCTTGGATCAGGGGTCTGGAAACACCATATATTTT CASSLDQGSGNTIYF TRBJ1-3 many TRBV5-5 -
TGTGCCAGCAGTTTATGGGGGGAGGGGGCTCGGAGCAATCAGCCCCAGCATTTT CASSLWGEGARSNQPQHF TRBJ1-5 many TRBV28 TRBD1
TGTGCCAGCAGTTTATTAAACCGGCAGGGATACGAGCAGTACTTC CASSLLNRQGYEQYF TRBJ2-7 many TRBV27 -
TGTGCCTGGAGACTAGCGGGGGTTAACACCGGGGAGCTGTTTTTT CAWRLAGVNTGELFF TRBJ2-2 many TRBV30 TRBD2
TGTGCCAGCAGCTTGGACGGTGCCCTATATGGCTACACCTTC CASSLDGALYGYTF TRBJ1-2 few TRBV7-8 -
TGTGCCGGCAGTTTCGAGAAAAACACCGGGGAGCTGTTTTTT CAGSFEKNTGELFF TRBJ2-2 many TRBV12-3/TRBV12-4 -
TGCAGTGCTTTGCGACCCTTGAACACTGAAGCTTTCTTT CSALRPLNTEAFF TRBJ1-1 - TRBV20-1 -
TGTGCCAGCTCACCACCGACAGCGACTAACTATGGCTACACCTTC CASSPPTATNYGYTF TRBJ1-2 many TRBV18 -
TGTGCCAGCACCGAGTCGAACACCGGGGAGCTGTTTTTT CASTESNTGELFF TRBJ2-2 - TRBV6-2/TRBV6-3 -
TGTGCCAGCAGGAGGACGATGGTGGAGCAGTACTTC CASRRTMVEQYF TRBJ2-7 many TRBV27 -
TGTGCCAGCAGCTTAGGGTCGGGGGCTGTTAAGGTTTACGAGCAGTACTTC CASSLGSGAVKVYEQYF TRBJ2-7 many TRBV7-6 -
TGTGCCAGCAGTGAATGGCAGGCAACCCACACCGGGGAGCTGTTTTTT CASSEWQATHTGELFF TRBJ2-2 many TRBV2 -
TGTGCCAGCAGTCCGCGACAGGGGGCGAGCTACGAGCAGTACTTC CASSPRQGASYEQYF TRBJ2-7 many TRBV28 TRBD1
TGTGCCAGCAGTTTCGTTACTAGTGGGCTATTTTTTGAGCAGTACTTC CASSFVTSGLFFEQYF TRBJ2-7 many TRBV27 -
TGCGCCAGCAGCCCCGGGCTGGACAGGGGATTGGAGACCCAGTACTTC CASSPGLDRGLETQYF TRBJ2-5 many TRBV5-1 TRBD1
TGTGCCAGCAGTTCGGGGACTAGCGGGGACCAAGAGACCCAGTACTTC CASSSGTSGDQETQYF TRBJ2-5 many TRBV6-5 TRBD2
TGTGCCAGCAGTTACGGTGGAGAGACCCAGTACTTC CASSYGGETQYF TRBJ2-5 many TRBV6-2/TRBV6-3 -
TGTGCCAGCAGTTTAGGGACAGGCTACTCGAACACTGAAGCTTTCTTT CASSLGTGYSNTEAFF TRBJ1-1 many TRBV28 TRBD1
TGTGCCAGCAGGTTGCAAAATCCCGGGGAGCTGTTTTTT CASRLQNPGELFF TRBJ2-2 many TRBV7-3 -
TGTGCCAGCAGCTTAGGACTAAGAACCTACGAGCAGTACTTC CASSLGLRTYEQYF TRBJ2-7 - TRBV7-2 -
TGTGCCAGCAGTGAAGAGACAGGGGGCCATCAGCCCCAGCATTTT CASSEETGGHQPQHF TRBJ1-5 many TRBV6-1 TRBD1
TGTGCCAGCAGTCCAACAGGCTCTGGGGCCAACGTCCTGACTTTC CASSPTGSGANVLTF TRBJ2-6 many TRBV25-1 -
TGTGCCAGCAGTGGTCAGGGGCAAGAGACCCAGTACTTC CASSGQGQETQYF TRBJ2-5 many TRBV28 -
TGTGCCAGCTCCCGGGGGACAGGGAATAATTCACCCCTCCACTTT CASSRGTGNNSPLHF TRBJ1-6 many TRBV18 TRBD1
TGTGCCAGCAGTTTTTGGGAGGACACCGGGGAGCTGTTTTTT CASSFWEDTGELFF TRBJ2-2 many TRBV28 -